Listed below are T cell receptor beta chains from one sample, sequenced in a study of T cell repertoires in cytomegalovirus infection. TCRdb reanalysed the reads using MiXCR and keeps one entry per CDR3 protein. The sample includes 200,000 to 300,000 distinct CDR3 sequences, roughly 12% of them seen just once. The sample taken for sequencing was PBMCs. The receptors stem from a human donor in good health (CMV status not recorded). Some clones in this sample may be carry-over from other donors' samples. The CDR3 runs from the conserved cysteine through the conserved F or W. Clone size is given for some rows only: seen once, a few or many times, or a class if the clone is expanded.

clone_size j_call v_call cdr3_length cdr3_aa
NA TRBJ1-4 TRBV28 12 CASSLLAEELFF
many TRBJ1-2 TRBV28 16 CASRGPGTGYQYGYTF
once TRBJ1-2 TRBV5-1 15 CASSMQGAANYGYTF
many TRBJ2-7 TRBV12-3/TRBV12-4 14 CASSPSQSSYEQYF
many TRBJ2-2 TRBV7-2 16 CASSLSGGTNTGELFF
few TRBJ2-2 TRBV5-4 14 CASSLEQITGELFF
many TRBJ1-5 TRBV24-1 15 CATPLGAGESQPQHF
NA TRBJ2-5 TRBV6-6 14 CASSYQSEQETQYF
many TRBJ2-7 TRBV12-3/TRBV12-4 14 CASSLTGAVYEQYF
few TRBJ2-3 TRBV28 15 CASTPPTINTDTQYF
NA TRBJ2-7 TRBV6-2/TRBV6-3 14 CASSLPGHTYEQYF
NA TRBJ2-5 TRBV28 10 CASGEETQYF
NA TRBJ2-7 TRBV20-1 14 CSATPGQAVYEQYF
many TRBJ1-2 TRBV7-3 15 CASSIGGTQSRGYTF
many TRBJ2-1 TRBV28 14 CASSITGRYNEQFF